This is a list of T cell receptor beta chains from one sample in a study of blood T cell repertoires in COVID-19. The protocol was immunoSEQ multiplex PCR, while the TCRdb copy is restricted to in-frame clones and leaves out a portion. Counted here are 110,000 or so clones, roughly 84% occurring once; the ten biggest clones make up 3% to 3.5%. The sample was peripheral blood. The origin of the receptors is a man aged 35 to 55 with acute or convalescent COVID-19. Each CDR3 is given without its conserved first and last residue. The D gene is left open where the match is weak.

TRBJ2-7 | TRBV7-2 | - | ASSLEEGYEQY
TRBJ1-1 | TRBV3-1/TRBV3-2 | - | ASSQVPGELGTEAF
TRBJ1-3 | TRBV5-1 | - | ASSPTSSGNTIY
TRBJ2-2 | TRBV6-2/TRBV6-3 | - | ASSYSNWGRAGELF
TRBJ1-6 | TRBV10-1 | - | ASSEHLNSPLH
TRBJ2-6 | TRBV24-1 | - | ATSDSISGAGANVLT
TRBJ1-6 | TRBV24-1 | - | ATAGNSPLH
TRBJ2-5 | TRBV5-1 | - | ASSFRDTVRETQY
TRBJ2-2 | TRBV18 | - | ASSAGITGELF
TRBJ1-6 | TRBV30 | - | AWNGQYYNSPLH
TRBJ2-1 | TRBV5-1 | TRBD2 | ASSQSGLGKNGEQF
TRBJ1-1 | TRBV6-7 | - | ASSYSTLPTGNTEAF
TRBJ1-5 | TRBV4-1 | - | ASSQTQGNNQPQH
TRBJ2-1 | TRBV5-6 | - | ASSVGAAYNEQF
TRBJ2-2 | TRBV5-4 | TRBD2 | ASSPSGAFTGELF
TRBJ2-7 | TRBV24-1 | TRBD1 | ATRSSPGQGSYEQY
TRBJ2-5 | TRBV19 | TRBD1 | ATIGGTGGPQETQY
TRBJ1-6 | TRBV29-1 | - | SVQKGGGSPLH
TRBJ1-4 | TRBV11-2 | TRBD1 | ASSRDRGEKLF
TRBJ2-3 | TRBV7-8 | - | ASSWLGGASDTQY
TRBJ1-5 | TRBV19 | TRBD1 | ASRSGTGVNQPQH
TRBJ2-6 | TRBV11-2 | TRBD2 | ASSLSGGAGANVLT
TRBJ2-3 | TRBV9 | TRBD2 | ASSSGLAGVTDTQY
TRBJ1-1 | TRBV7-9 | - | ASSANRAAGAEAF
TRBJ2-3 | TRBV15 | TRBD2 | ATSSPTSGSTDTQY
TRBJ1-2 | TRBV4-3 | - | ASSLGGYGYT
TRBJ2-3 | TRBV7-9 | TRBD2 | ASSLLAGSTDTQY
TRBJ2-7 | TRBV4-1 | TRBD2 | ASSPSGTYEQY
TRBJ1-5 | TRBV7-2 | - | ASSLKGDIYQPQH
TRBJ1-1 | TRBV2 | TRBD1 | ASRAQGARAF
TRBJ2-1 | TRBV11-3 | TRBD2 | ASSLLAGGRGNEQF
TRBJ2-3 | TRBV7-9 | - | ASSPGVATDTQY
TRBJ1-2 | TRBV24-1 | TRBD1 | ATSDSGQEIPYGYT
TRBJ1-4 | TRBV18 | - | ASSPGGPTNEKLF
TRBJ2-1 | TRBV30 | - | AWRAYNEQF
TRBJ2-3 | TRBV6-1 | TRBD2 | ASSEVKRGGFTQY
TRBJ2-4 | TRBV19 | - | ASQGQPKNIQY
TRBJ2-1 | TRBV12-3/TRBV12-4 | - | ASSFRGSDEQF
TRBJ1-2 | TRBV11-2 | - | ASSSLGGRLNYGYT
TRBJ2-3 | TRBV13 | TRBD2 | ASSSREGGSTDTQY
TRBJ2-1 | TRBV6-2/TRBV6-3 | - | ASSYAGSSYNEQF